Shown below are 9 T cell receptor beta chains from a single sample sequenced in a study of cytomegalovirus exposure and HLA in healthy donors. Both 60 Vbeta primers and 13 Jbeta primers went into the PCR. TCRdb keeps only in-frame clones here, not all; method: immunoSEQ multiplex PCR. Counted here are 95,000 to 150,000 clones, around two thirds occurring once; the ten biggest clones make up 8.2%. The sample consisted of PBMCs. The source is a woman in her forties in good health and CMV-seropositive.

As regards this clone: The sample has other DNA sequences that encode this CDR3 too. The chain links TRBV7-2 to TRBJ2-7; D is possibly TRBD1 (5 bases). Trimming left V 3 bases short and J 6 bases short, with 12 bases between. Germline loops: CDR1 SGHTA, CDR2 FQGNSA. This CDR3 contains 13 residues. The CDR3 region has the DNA TGTGCCAGCAGCTTGGGCAGGGAAGGCGAGCAGTACTTC. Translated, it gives CASSLGREGEQYF. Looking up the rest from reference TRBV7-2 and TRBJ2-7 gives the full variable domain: GAGVSQSPSNKVTEKGKDVELRCDPISGHTALYWYRQSLGQGLEFLIYFQGNSAPDKSGLPSDRFSAERTGGSVSTLTIQRTQQEDSAVYLCASSLGREGEQYFGPGTRLTVT.

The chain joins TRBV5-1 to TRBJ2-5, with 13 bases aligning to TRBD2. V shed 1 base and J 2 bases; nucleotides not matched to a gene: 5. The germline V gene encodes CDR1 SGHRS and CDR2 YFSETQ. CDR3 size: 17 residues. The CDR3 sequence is CASSLYRTSGGQETQYF. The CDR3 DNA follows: TGCGCCAGCAGCTTGTACCGGACTAGCGGGGGACAAGAGACCCAGTACTTC.

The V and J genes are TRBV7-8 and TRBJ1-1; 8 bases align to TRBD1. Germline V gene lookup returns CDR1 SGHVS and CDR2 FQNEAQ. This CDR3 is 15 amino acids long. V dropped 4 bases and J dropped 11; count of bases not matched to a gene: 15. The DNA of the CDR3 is TGTGCCAGCAGCTCCTATGGGCAGGGGGCATGGAGGGCTTTCTTT. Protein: CASSSYGQGAWRAFF.

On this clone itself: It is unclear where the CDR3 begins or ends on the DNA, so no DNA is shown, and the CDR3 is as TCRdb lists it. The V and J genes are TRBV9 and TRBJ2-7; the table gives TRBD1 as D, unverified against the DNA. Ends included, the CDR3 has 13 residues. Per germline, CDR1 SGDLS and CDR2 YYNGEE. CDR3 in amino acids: CASSVAQGATIYF.

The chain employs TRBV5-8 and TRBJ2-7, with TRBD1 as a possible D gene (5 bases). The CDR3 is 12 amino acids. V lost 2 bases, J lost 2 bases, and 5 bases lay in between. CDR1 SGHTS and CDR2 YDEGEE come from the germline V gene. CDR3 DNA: TGTGCCAGCAGCTTACAGGCCTACGAGCAGTACTTC. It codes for CASSLQAYEQYF.

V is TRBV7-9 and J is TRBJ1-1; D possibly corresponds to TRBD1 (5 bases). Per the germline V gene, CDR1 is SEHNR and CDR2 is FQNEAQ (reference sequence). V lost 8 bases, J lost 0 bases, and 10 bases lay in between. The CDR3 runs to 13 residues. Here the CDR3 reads CASAGQMNTEAFF. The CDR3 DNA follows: TGTGCCAGCGCGGGGCAGATGAACACTGAAGCTTTCTTT.

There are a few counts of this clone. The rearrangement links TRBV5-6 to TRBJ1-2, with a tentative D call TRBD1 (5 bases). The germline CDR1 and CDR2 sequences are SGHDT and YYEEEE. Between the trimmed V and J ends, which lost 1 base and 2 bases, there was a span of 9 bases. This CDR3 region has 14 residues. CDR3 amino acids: CASSLRGSNYGYTF. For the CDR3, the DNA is TGTGCCAGCAGCTTGCGGGGGTCCAACTATGGCTACACCTTC.

The CDR3 loop is CASSPGGTDTQYF. CDR3 DNA sequence: TGTGCCAGCAGCCCCGGTGGCACAGATACGCAGTATTTT. The rearrangement joins TRBV7-9 to TRBJ2-3; unclear D gene. CDR1 and CDR2 (germline): SEHNR, FQNEAQ (reference sequence). The V gene lost 5 bases and the J gene lost 1 base, with 7 bases spanning the gap. This CDR3 is 13 amino acids long.

In nucleotides, the CDR3 is TGCGCCAGCAGTTACTCGGGACAGGGGACCACTGAAGCTTTCTTT. Encoded protein: CASSYSGQGTTEAFF. This chain links TRBV5-1 with TRBJ1-1; TRBD1 matches at 10 bases. Germline V gene sequence: CDR1 SGHRS, CDR2 YFSETQ. The J segment lost 4 bases and the V segment lost 5 bases, leaving 8 bases of the junction unmatched. The CDR3 has 15 residues.